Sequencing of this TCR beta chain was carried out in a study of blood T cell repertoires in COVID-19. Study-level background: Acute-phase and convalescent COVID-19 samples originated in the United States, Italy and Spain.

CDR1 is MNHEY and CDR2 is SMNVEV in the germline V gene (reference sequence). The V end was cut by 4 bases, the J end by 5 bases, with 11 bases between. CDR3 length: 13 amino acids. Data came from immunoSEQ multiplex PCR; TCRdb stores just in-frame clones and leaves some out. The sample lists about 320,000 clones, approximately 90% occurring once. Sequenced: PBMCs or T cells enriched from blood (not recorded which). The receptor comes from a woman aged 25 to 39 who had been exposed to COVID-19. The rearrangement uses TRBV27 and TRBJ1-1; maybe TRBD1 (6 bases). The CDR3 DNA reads TGTGCCAGCAGTTCGGGGACATGGACTGAAGCTTTCTTT. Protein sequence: CASSSGTWTEAFF.